This T cell receptor (beta chain) was profiled in a study of CD8+ T cells in alopecia areata. On the study more broadly: Scalp area affected, as a percentage, set the severity score of treated patients.

Germline V gene sequence: CDR1 SGHVS, CDR2 FQNEAQ. This CDR3 has 15 amino acids. J lost 6 bases, V lost 5 bases, and 7 bases had no gene match. Following RNA extraction, reverse transcription yielded cDNA that acted as the sequencing template. Generated by immunoSEQ multiplex PCR, the TCRdb table keeps only in-frame clones and is missing some. Of under 200,000 clones listed, about 60% were seen once; the top ten hold 12% to 15%. Treatment: oral pan-JAK inhibitor, 5-10 mg twice daily. The receptor was isolated from a human donor with alopecia areata. This chain connects TRBV7-8 to TRBJ2-3; TRBD2 matches at 11 bases. Sequenced here: CD4+ T cells sorted from blood, sampled at week 24, from a patient treated with tofacitinib. The CDR3 coding sequence is TGTGCCAGCAGCGTTTCTAGCGGGGGGACTGATACGCAGTATTTT. Residues: CASSVSSGGTDTQYF.